This record looks at one T cell receptor beta chain sequence and its context. The CDR3 runs to 13 residues. The V and J ends lost 3 bases and 8 bases respectively, with 13 bases between them. Germline CDR1 SGHVS, CDR2 FNYEAQ. Repertoires were generated with immunoSEQ multiplex PCR, while TCRdb's copy carries only in-frame clones and drops some. The sample yields roughly 150,000 clones, about nine tenths seen once. The sample originates from a study of blood T cell repertoires in COVID-19. On the study more broadly: From the United States, Italy and Spain came samples of acute and convalescent COVID-19.

Sequenced input: PBMCs or T cells enriched from blood (not recorded which). The J gene is TRBJ1-2, the V gene TRBV7-6; D is perhaps TRBD1 (5 bases). The sequence was collected from a woman between 40 and 50 years old who had been exposed to COVID-19. CDR3: CASSFRDRGGYTF. DNA for the CDR3: TGTGCCAGCAGCTTCAGGGACCGGGGGGGCTACACCTTC.